These 30 T cell receptor beta chains were sequenced from one sample in a study of blood T cell repertoires in COVID-19. The assay was immunoSEQ multiplex PCR, and TCRdb's table has in-frame clones only and misses some. The sample includes approximately 140,000 clones, 86% of them seen just once. The sample was PBMCs or T cells enriched from blood (not recorded which). Every receptor here comes from a woman aged 45-65 years who had recovered from COVID-19.

This clone has more than one count but fewer than ten. The V call is TRBV2, the J call TRBJ2-7; D gene unclear. The CDR3 consists of 12 residues. Germline CDR1 is SNHLY and CDR2 is FYNNEI. The V end was cut by 5 bases, the J end by 3 bases, with 8 bases between. CDR3 sequence reads: CASSNRFYEQYF. In DNA, the CDR3 is TGTGCCAGCAGTAACCGGTTCTACGAGCAGTACTTC.

The V gene is TRBV4-3, the J gene TRBJ2-7, with TRBD2 identical over 11 bases. This CDR3 has 15 amino acids. Germline V gene data show CDR1 as LGHNA and CDR2 as YSLEER. Trimming took 1 base from V and 4 from J; bases not matched to a gene: 3. The CDR3 protein is CASSQVAGGQYEQYF. The CDR3 DNA sequence: TGCGCCAGCAGCCAAGTAGCGGGGGGGCAATACGAGCAGTACTTC.

In the case of this clone: The sample has other DNA sequences that encode this CDR3 too. This chain joins TRBV5-4 and TRBJ2-4, with D maybe TRBD1 (6 bases). V shed 2 bases and J shed 0 bases, with 15 bases lying between them. The CDR3 totals 17 residues. Germline-derived CDR1 and CDR2 are SGHNT and YYREEE (reference sequence). The CDR3 is CASSFQGGPLAKNIQYF. The CDR3 nucleotides read TGTGCCAGCAGCTTCCAAGGGGGACCCCTAGCCAAAAACATTCAGTACTTC.

This chain connects TRBV29-1 to TRBJ2-5, with TRBD1 as a possible D gene (5 bases). Looked up from germline, CDR1 is SQVTM and CDR2 is ANQGSEA. Trimming took off 6 bases at V and 2 bases at J, with 10 bases between the two ends. The CDR3 has 12 residues. The CDR3 coding sequence is TGCAGCGTGGTTGACAGTCAAGAGACCCAGTACTTC. Its translation: CSVVDSQETQYF.

The chain has TRBV2 and TRBJ2-1; tentative D call: TRBD2 (6 bases). The CDR3 length is 11 residues. Germline-derived CDR1 and CDR2 are SNHLY and FYNNEI. V dropped 6 bases and J dropped 10 bases, with 10 bases sitting between them. The CDR3 DNA follows: TGTGCCAGCAGCCAGGGAGGAGAGCAGTTCTTC. Amino acids: CASSQGGEQFF.

This clone was observed once. The chain has TRBV4-3 and TRBJ1-2, with 8 bases fitting TRBD1. Per the germline V gene, CDR1 is LGHNA and CDR2 is YSLEER. J was trimmed by 8 bases and V by 4 bases; bases with no gene match: 12. The CDR3 is 15 residues long. As DNA, the CDR3 is TGCGCCAGCAGCCTCTCGATCGGACAGGGAATGGGCTACACCTTC. Amino acid sequence: CASSLSIGQGMGYTF.

This clone is a singleton in its sample. The chain carries TRBV9 and TRBJ2-5; TRBD1 matches 10 bases. The CDR3 covers 14 residues. Trimming removed 6 bases from V and 5 bases from J; junction bases left unmatched: 7. CDR1 is SGDLS, CDR2 YYNGEE, per germline. The CDR3, as DNA: TGTGCCAGCACCCCGGGACAGGGGTCGGAGACCCAGTACTTC. This codes for CASTPGQGSETQYF.

The rearrangement links TRBV27 to TRBJ1-1; possible D gene TRBD1, 6 bases. Per germline, CDR1 MNHEY and CDR2 SMNVEV (reference sequence). V shed 3 bases and J shed 1 base, with 9 bases lying between them. The CDR3 is 14 residues long. The CDR3 loop reads CASSLRGGNTEAFF. The CDR3 coding sequence is TGTGCCAGCAGTTTGAGAGGGGGGAACACTGAAGCTTTCTTT.

This chain's CDR3 is CASSFGGQGQPQHF. The CDR3, as DNA: TGTGCCAGCAGCTTCGGGGGGCAGGGACAGCCCCAGCATTTT. V usage is TRBV7-2 and J usage is TRBJ1-5; D is possibly TRBD1 (6 bases). V shed 3 bases and J shed 7 bases, with 13 bases lying between them. Germline V lookup: CDR1 SGHTA, CDR2 FQGNSA. The CDR3 totals 14 residues.

This rearrangement joins TRBV4-1 to TRBJ2-7; D uncertain. V was pared by 1 base and J by 2 bases, with 12 bases between. Germline values: CDR1 MGHRA, CDR2 YSYEKL. The CDR3 totals 15 residues. CDR3 bases: TGCGCCAGCAGCCAAGTTCTCGCCAGTCCCTACGAGCAGTACTTC. This codes for CASSQVLASPYEQYF.

This clone has more than one count but fewer than ten. J is TRBJ2-5 and V is TRBV10-3; the match to TRBD1 covers 8 bases. The CDR3 totals 12 residues. The V gene end was trimmed by 10 bases and the J gene end by 2 bases; junction bases not matched to a gene: 3. Germline V CDR1 and CDR2: ENHRY, SYGVKD. The CDR3 coding sequence is TGTGCCACGACAGGGGAGCAAGAGACCCAGTACTTC. This translates into CATTGEQETQYF.

V and J are TRBV4-1 and TRBJ2-7; D gene ambiguous. Trimming shortened V by 0 bases and J by 9 bases, and 9 bases separated the two germline ends. The V gene's germline CDR1 is MGHRA and CDR2 YSYEKL. CDR3 length: 12 amino acids. The CDR3 sequence is CASSQDLTRQYF. CDR3 bases: TGCGCCAGCAGCCAAGATCTGACAAGGCAGTACTTC.

The chain carries TRBV3-1 (or the pseudogene TRBV3-2) and TRBJ1-2, with D possibly being TRBD1 (5 bases). V dropped 1 base and J dropped 7 bases, with 16 bases sitting between them. The CDR3 loop spans 15 amino acids. CDR1 LGHDT and CDR2 YNNKEL come from the germline V gene (reference sequence). The CDR3 nucleotides read TGTGCCAGCAGCCAAGGGAGACAGCACGGATCTGGCTACACCTTC. Amino acids: CASSQGRQHGSGYTF.

CDR3 bases: TGTGCCAGCAGCGCCCGGGACAGTAATTACGAGCAGTACTTC. Translating it yields CASSARDSNYEQYF. V usage is TRBV3-1 (or the pseudogene TRBV3-2) and J usage is TRBJ2-7; TRBD1 matches at 7 bases. J was trimmed by 4 bases and V by 5 bases; bases with no gene match: 8. Germline CDR1 reads LGHDT; CDR2 reads YNNKEL (reference sequence). The CDR3 length is 14 residues.

The rearrangement links TRBV6-5 to TRBJ2-3; D may be TRBD2 (6 bases). The germline V and J ends were trimmed by 4 bases and 3 bases, with 11 bases remaining between them. CDR1 is MNHEY and CDR2 is SVGAGI in the germline V gene. The CDR3 contains 14 residues. The CDR3 loop reads CASSSLRGTDTQYF. The CDR3 DNA follows: TGTGCCAGCAGTTCCCTACGGGGGACAGATACGCAGTATTTT.

V is TRBV3-1 (or the pseudogene TRBV3-2) and J is TRBJ1-6; TRBD1 is a possible D gene (5 bases). V was shortened by 0 bases and J by 3 bases, with 9 bases between the two germline ends. The CDR3 sequence is 16 residues long. CDR1 and CDR2 from the germline V gene are LGHDT and YNNKEL (reference sequence). The CDR3 nucleotides read TGTGCCAGCAGCCAAGAAGGGGTAGACTATAATTCACCCCTCCACTTT. This sequence encodes CASSQEGVDYNSPLHF.

The CDR3: CASSQLTGSRTGELFF. DNA for the CDR3: TGCGCCAGCAGCCAGCTAACAGGGTCCAGGACCGGGGAGCTGTTTTTT. This chain connects TRBV4-1 to TRBJ2-2, with D perhaps matching TRBD1 (6 bases). Trimming removed 3 bases at V and 5 bases at J, with 16 bases between. Germline assignment: CDR1 MGHRA and CDR2 YSYEKL. The CDR3 covers 16 residues.

CDR3 amino acids: CASSHGTGLGEKLFF. In DNA, the CDR3 is TGTGCCAGCAGCCATGGGACAGGGTTAGGGGAAAAACTGTTTTTT. The V and J genes are TRBV6-5 and TRBJ1-4, with TRBD1 matching 9 bases. From germline, CDR1 is MNHEY and CDR2 SVGAGI. This CDR3 is built from 15 residues. V was pared by 6 bases and J by 8 bases, with 10 bases of the junction left unmatched.

This chain uses TRBV7-8 with TRBJ2-3; a weak D match, TRBD2 (6 bases). The CDR3 has 19 residues. V lost 1 base to trimming and J lost 6 bases, with 26 bases between them. Germline CDR1 is SGHVS and CDR2 is FQNEAQ. CDR3 protein: CASSLDPRDGDFMGDTQYF. Written as DNA, the CDR3 is TGTGCCAGCAGCTTAGACCCTAGGGACGGGGACTTCATGGGGGATACGCAGTATTTT.

This chain connects TRBV9 to TRBJ2-7, with 8 bases lining up with TRBD1. Trimming cost V 4 bases and J 2 bases; bases outside gene matches: 11. The CDR3 runs 16 residues. CDR1 and CDR2 from the germline V gene are SGDLS and YYNGEE. The CDR3 sequence is CASSTNRDRPTYEQYF. The CDR3 DNA reads as TGTGCCAGCAGCACAAACCGGGACAGGCCAACCTACGAGCAGTACTTC.

The V and J genes are TRBV18 and TRBJ1-5, with 11 bases aligning to TRBD1. Germline V gene data show CDR1 as KGHSH and CDR2 as LQKENI. The CDR3 totals 16 residues. V dropped 3 bases and J dropped 5; count of bases not matched to a gene: 6. The CDR3 spells CASSPPGTGGHQPQHF. CDR3 coding DNA: TGTGCCAGCTCACCCCCTGGGACAGGGGGACATCAGCCCCAGCATTTT.

The CDR3, as DNA: TGTGCCAGCTCACGCGGGGACAGCTCCTACGAGCAGTACTTC. Residues: CASSRGDSSYEQYF. The J gene is TRBJ2-7, the V gene TRBV18, with D tentatively TRBD1 (7 bases). V lost 4 bases and J lost 0, with 10 bases in between. Germline V gene data show CDR1 as KGHSH and CDR2 as LQKENI. The CDR3 is 14 residues long.

The chain is built from TRBV3-1 (or the pseudogene TRBV3-2) and TRBJ1-6, with D maybe TRBD1 (5 bases). Trimming left V 0 bases short and J 10 bases short, with 13 bases between. The germline V gene encodes CDR1 LGHDT and CDR2 YNNKEL (reference sequence). The CDR3 contains 15 residues. CDR3 coding DNA: TGTGCCAGCAGCCAAGAGATCTTAAGGGGATCACCCCTCCACTTT. Amino acids: CASSQEILRGSPLHF.

The rearrangement uses TRBV20-1 and TRBJ2-7; TRBD1 agrees at 7 bases. Germline values: CDR1 DFQATT, CDR2 SNEGSKA (reference sequence). The length of the CDR3 is 16 residues. V lost 3 bases and J lost 1; bases outside the gene matches: 12. CDR3 DNA sequence: TGCAGTGCTAGTGTGGGACAGAAATTAGGGTCCTACGAGCAGTACTTC. Translated, it gives CSASVGQKLGSYEQYF.

The chain carries TRBV10-2 and TRBJ2-7, with 12 nucleotides matching TRBD2. CDR3 length: 14 amino acids. Per the germline V gene, CDR1 is WSHSY and CDR2 is SAAADI. J was trimmed by 2 bases and V by 9 bases; bases with no gene match: 5. DNA for the CDR3: TGCGCCAGTAAAACTAGCGGGGGGACCTACGAGCAGTACTTC. Encoded protein: CASKTSGGTYEQYF.

Remarks on this clone: This specimen includes other DNA sequences encoding the same CDR3. The chain has TRBV7-2 and TRBJ2-3; D may be TRBD2 (6 bases). Germline V lookup: CDR1 SGHTA, CDR2 FQGNSA. Trimming left V 3 bases short and J 1 base short, with 8 bases between. The length of the CDR3 is 14 residues. CDR3 DNA: TGTGCCAGCAGCTTGGCTAGCGGCACAGATACGCAGTATTTT. Its translation is CASSLASGTDTQYF.

V is TRBV6-1 and J is TRBJ2-7; 8 bases are a match to TRBD1. V gave up 3 bases and J gave up 5 bases; unmatched junction bases: 9. The germline V gene encodes CDR1 MNHNS and CDR2 SASEGT. The CDR3 consists of 15 residues. The CDR3 protein is CASSDPYRGAHEQYF. DNA of the CDR3: TGTGCCAGCAGTGACCCGTACAGGGGGGCGCACGAGCAGTACTTC.

The rearrangement joins TRBV2 to TRBJ1-5, with D perhaps TRBD1 (5 bases). V lost 8 bases to trimming and J lost 0 bases, with 14 bases between them. Germline V gene data show CDR1 as SNHLY and CDR2 as FYNNEI. This CDR3 region has 15 residues. The CDR3 nucleotides are TGTGCCAGCGCCCCGGGGGTTTATAGCAATCAGCCCCAGCATTTT. Translation: CASAPGVYSNQPQHF.

The V gene is TRBV2, the J gene TRBJ1-5; tentatively, D is TRBD1 (6 bases). The CDR3 runs 16 residues. Germline CDR1 reads SNHLY; CDR2 reads FYNNEI. The germline V and J ends were trimmed by 6 bases and 0 bases, with 15 bases remaining between them. CDR3 nucleotides: TGTGCCAGCAGGGACGACAGGTTATATAGCAATCAGCCCCAGCATTTT. Protein: CASRDDRLYSNQPQHF.

The V and J genes are TRBV5-4 and TRBJ1-6; 7 nucleotides agree with TRBD1. CDR3 length: 16 residues. Germline V gene data show CDR1 as SGHNT and CDR2 as YYREEE (reference sequence). Trimming at V came to 4 bases and at J to 5 bases, leaving 9 bases not matched to a gene. The CDR3 loop is CASSALDRADNSPLHF. The CDR3 bases are TGTGCCAGCAGCGCTTTAGACAGGGCGGATAATTCACCCCTCCACTTT. The whole variable domain, remainder taken from reference TRBV5-4 and TRBJ1-6, is ETGVTQSPTHLIKTRGQQVTLRCSSQSGHNTVSWYQQALGQGPQFIFQYYREEENGRGNFPPRFSGLQFPNYSSELNVNALELDDSALYLCASSALDRADNSPLHFGNGTRLTVT.